A single sample is the source of the 31 T cell receptor beta chains below, sequenced in a study of memory B cells and T cells in multiple sclerosis. Sequenced by immunoSEQ multiplex PCR; TCRdb stores in-frame clones only, minus some. The sample contains several thousand clones, under 60% of which appear only once. The sample comprised memory (CD45RO+) CD8+ T cells from blood. All receptors derive from a human donor with multiple sclerosis.

This clone was picked up a small number of times. This CDR3 reads CSVAPGYGQPQHF. CDR3 coding DNA: TGCAGCGTTGCCCCAGGGTATGGTCAGCCCCAGCATTTT. This sequence joins TRBV29-1 and TRBJ1-5, with D possibly matching TRBD1 (5 bases). V lost 4 bases and J lost 6, with 13 bases in between. This CDR3 region has 13 residues. Looked up from germline, CDR1 is SQVTM and CDR2 is ANQGSEA.

This clone turned up a few times. V is TRBV6-1 and J is TRBJ2-7; D remains ambiguous. The germline V gene has CDR1 MNHNS and CDR2 SASEGT. Trimming took 9 bases from V and 4 from J, leaving 7 bases between them. CDR3 length: 10 residues. The CDR3 nucleotides read TGTGCCAGTGACGGGTACGAGCAGTACTTC. It specifies CASDGYEQYF.

The V call is TRBV6-6, the J call TRBJ2-7; 11 positions agree with TRBD1. V lost 4 bases and J lost 6; bases outside the gene matches: 5. This CDR3 has 14 amino acids. Looked up from germline, CDR1 is MNHNY and CDR2 is SVGAGI (reference sequence). CDR3 bases: TGTGCCAGCAGTTCAACCGGGACAGGGGGCGAGCAGTACTTC. Protein: CASSSTGTGGEQYF.

V is TRBV11-2 and J is TRBJ2-1; 8 bases are shared with TRBD1. Trimming at V came to 9 bases and at J to 5 bases, leaving 21 bases not matched to a gene. Per germline, CDR1 SGHAT and CDR2 FQNNGV. This CDR3 comprises 18 residues. The CDR3 DNA is TGTGCCAGTTTAGATTTTAAGGCTAGTAAGGACAGGGACAATGAGCAGTTCTTC. It translates to CASLDFKASKDRDNEQFF.

The chain combines TRBV19 with TRBJ2-1; perhaps TRBD2 as D (6 bases). From germline, CDR1 is LNHDA and CDR2 SQIVND (reference sequence). Trimming shortened V by 10 bases and J by 9 bases, and 16 bases separated the two germline ends. This CDR3 spans 12 amino acids. CDR3 nucleotides: TGTGCCACCCGCCCCCCGGGGGTTGAGCAGTTCTTC. Residues: CATRPPGVEQFF. Complete variable domain (other parts from reference TRBV19 and TRBJ2-1): DGGITQSPKYLFRKEGQNVTLSCEQNLNHDAMYWYRQDPGQGLRLIYYSQIVNDFQKGDIAEGYSVSREKKESFPLTVTSAQKNPTAFYLCATRPPGVEQFFGPGTRLTVL.

The V and J genes are TRBV5-1 and TRBJ1-3; D possibly corresponds to TRBD1 (5 bases). V was pared by 0 bases and J by 0 bases, with 13 bases between. This CDR3 region has 17 residues. Germline values: CDR1 SGHRS, CDR2 YFSETQ. This chain's CDR3 is CASSLVGEEPSGNTIYF. The CDR3 nucleotides are TGCGCCAGCAGCTTGGTGGGGGAGGAGCCCTCTGGAAACACCATATATTTT.

The CDR3 DNA reads TGTGCCAGTAGTGCCGGGACTAGCGGTGTCGGGGAGCTGTTTTTT. It yields the protein CASSAGTSGVGELFF. The V call is TRBV19, the J call TRBJ2-2; TRBD2 aligns across 11 bases. Looked up from germline, CDR1 is LNHDA and CDR2 is SQIVND (reference sequence). V shed 5 bases, J shed 7 bases, and the junction held 6 bases outside the gene matches. This CDR3 contains 15 residues.

The chain couples TRBV4-2 to TRBJ2-1; TRBD2 agrees at 10 bases. This CDR3 has 16 residues. Germline trimming cut 4 bases from V and 4 bases from J; bases unmatched to any gene: 7. Per the germline V gene, CDR1 is LGHNA and CDR2 is YNFKEQ. The CDR3 coding sequence is TGTGCCAGCAGCCGAAGGACTAGCGGACCGTACAATGAGCAGTTCTTC. It translates to CASSRRTSGPYNEQFF.

V is TRBV7-2 and J is TRBJ1-1; no clear D gene. Trimming removed 1 base at V and 4 bases at J, with 13 bases between. This CDR3 contains 15 residues. CDR1 is SGHTA and CDR2 is FQGNSA in the germline V gene. The CDR3: CASSLGPGGSTEAFF. The DNA of the CDR3 is TGTGCCAGCAGCTTAGGCCCGGGCGGGAGCACTGAAGCTTTCTTT.

The chain carries TRBV28 and TRBJ2-1; 9 bases are shared with TRBD1. Germline CDR1 MDHEN, CDR2 SYDVKM. V shed 10 bases and J 5 bases; nucleotides not matched to a gene: 18. This CDR3 comprises 17 residues. The CDR3 protein is CAIRPGQGHTLNNEQFF. DNA for the CDR3: TGTGCCATCAGACCGGGACAGGGCCATACCCTCAACAATGAGCAGTTCTTC.

The rearrangement uses TRBV11-1 and TRBJ2-7; 8 bases map to TRBD1. In germline, CDR1 is SGHAT, CDR2 FQDESV (reference sequence). Unmatched junction bases numbered 1, after V lost 3 bases and J lost 6 bases. The CDR3 consists of 12 residues. The CDR3 DNA follows: TGTGCCAGCAGCTTTGGACAGGGCGAGCAGTACTTC. Translated: CASSFGQGEQYF.

The chain is built from TRBV5-4 and TRBJ2-3; 10 bases are a match to TRBD2. CDR3 length equals 13 residues. CDR1 is SGHNT, CDR2 YYREEE, per germline (reference sequence). After removal of 9 bases from V and 1 base from J, the junction contained 2 bases not matched to a gene. For the CDR3, the DNA is TGTGCCACCCTAGCGGGAGGCACAGATACGCAGTATTTT. Protein product: CATLAGGTDTQYF.

The chain combines TRBV9 with TRBJ2-1; possibly TRBD2 for D (5 bases). V lost 1 base and J lost 1, with 12 bases in between. This CDR3 has 16 residues. The V gene's germline CDR1 is SGDLS and CDR2 YYNGEE. The CDR3 DNA sequence: TGTGCCAGCAGCGTAAATAGCGCAACATCCTACAATGAGCAGTTCTTC. Protein: CASSVNSATSYNEQFF. Full variable domain (missing parts from reference TRBV9 and TRBJ2-1): DSGVTQTPKHLITATGQRVTLRCSPRSGDLSVYWYQQSLDQGLQFLIQYYNGEERAKGNILERFSAQQFPDLHSELNLSSLELGDSALYFCASSVNSATSYNEQFFGPGTRLTVL.

The chain links TRBV9 to TRBJ2-3; TRBD2 matches 14 bases. J gave up 2 bases and V 0 bases, and 5 bases lay outside the gene matches. Germline assignment: CDR1 SGDLS and CDR2 YYNGEE. CDR3 size: 18 residues. The CDR3 sequence: CASSVERTSGRPTDTQYF. The CDR3 coding sequence is TGTGCCAGCAGCGTAGAGAGGACTAGCGGGAGGCCCACAGATACGCAGTATTTT.

The V gene is TRBV21-1, the J gene TRBJ2-1; TRBD2 was called by the table and not checked on the DNA. TRBV21-1 is reported as a pseudogene. CDR3 length equals 21 residues. The CDR3 spells CASSKIRSAGGQGLPCEEQFF. CDR3 nucleotide sequence: TGTGCCAGCAGCAAAATAAGATCAGCGGGAGGGCAAGGGCTTCCATGCGAGGAGCAGTTCTTC.

The sample holds a few counts of this clone. The same CDR3 also results from other DNA sequences found in this sample. In DNA form, the CDR3 reads TGTGCCAGCAGCGTAGGTGAGGGTCAGCCCCAGCATTTT. Protein sequence: CASSVGEGQPQHF. This chain uses TRBV9 with TRBJ1-5; D is ambiguous. Trimming removed 0 bases from V and 6 bases from J, with 7 bases in between. The CDR3 has 13 amino acids. Per germline, CDR1 SGDLS and CDR2 YYNGEE.

This clone was found a few times. The V gene is TRBV5-4, the J gene TRBJ1-5; the match to TRBD1 covers 9 bases. CDR1 and CDR2 (germline): SGHNT, YYREEE (reference sequence). CDR3 length: 17 amino acids. The trim removed 4 bases at V and 4 bases at J, leaving 12 bases unmatched. The CDR3 here is CASSHFLGQGPNQPQHF. CDR3 DNA sequence: TGTGCCAGCAGCCATTTCCTGGGACAGGGTCCAAATCAGCCCCAGCATTTT.

This clone was counted a single time. This chain joins TRBV21-1 and TRBJ2-3; the table's TRBD2 call for D was not verified on the DNA. TRBV21-1 is described as a pseudogene. The CDR3 spans 21 residues. CDR3 sequence reads: CASSKEVCDSGGPRGTDTQYF. The CDR3, as DNA: TGTGCCAGCAGCAAAGAGGTATGCGATAGCGGGGGCCCACGTGGCACAGATACGCAGTATTTT.

The CDR3 DNA is TGTGCCAGCAGTGGCGTGGGGCGCGAGCAGTACTTC. It yields the protein CASSGVGREQYF. V usage is TRBV6-1 and J usage is TRBJ2-7; possibly TRBD1 for D (5 bases). The CDR3 has 12 amino acids. V was pared by 4 bases and J by 6 bases, with 10 bases between. Germline V lookup: CDR1 MNHNS, CDR2 SASEGT.

This chain joins TRBV5-1 and TRBJ2-7, with TRBD1 matching over 7 bases. This CDR3 comprises 13 residues. Germline assignment: CDR1 SGHRS and CDR2 YFSETQ. Germline trimming cut 2 bases from V and 6 bases from J; bases unmatched to any gene: 5. CDR3 sequence reads: CASSFDRVAEQYF. The CDR3 DNA reads TGCGCCAGCAGCTTCGACAGGGTGGCCGAGCAGTACTTC.

The V and J genes are TRBV4-2 and TRBJ2-1; the match to TRBD2 covers 7 bases. V shed 4 bases and J 7 bases; nucleotides not matched to a gene: 7. The CDR3 contains 14 residues. Germline CDR1 reads LGHNA; CDR2 reads YNFKEQ. CDR3 nucleotides: TGTGCCAGCAGCCCAGGCGGGGGACTGAATGAGCAGTTCTTC. As protein: CASSPGGGLNEQFF.

This clone appeared a few times. The V and J genes are TRBV6-1 and TRBJ2-3; 13 bases align to TRBD2. With V trimmed by 6 bases and J by 6 bases, 6 bases remained unmatched. Germline assignment: CDR1 MNHNS and CDR2 SASEGT. CDR3 length equals 15 residues. The CDR3 here is CASSGLAGERDTQYF. CDR3 nucleotide sequence: TGTGCCAGCAGCGGACTAGCGGGAGAGAGGGATACGCAGTATTTT.

This clone was counted a few times. This chain joins TRBV7-8 and TRBJ2-2; the match to TRBD1 covers 9 bases. Germline V gene lookup returns CDR1 SGHVS and CDR2 FQNEAQ. V dropped 2 bases and J dropped 7; count of bases not matched to a gene: 5. There are 15 residues in the CDR3. The CDR3 DNA follows: TGTGCCAGCAGCTTAAACAGGGGGCGCGTCGGGGAGCTGTTTTTT. Protein: CASSLNRGRVGELFF.

The chain combines TRBV4-1 with TRBJ2-1, with D perhaps matching TRBD2 (6 bases). The CDR3 is 14 residues long. V was trimmed by 0 bases and J by 9 bases, leaving 12 bases between them. Germline V lookup: CDR1 MGHRA, CDR2 YSYEKL. In DNA form, the CDR3 reads TGCGCCAGCAGCCAAGATTACCGCGGGGTTGAGCAGTTCTTC. Translated, it gives CASSQDYRGVEQFF.

The chain recombines TRBV29-1 with TRBJ1-3; 10 bases are shared with TRBD1. The germline V gene has CDR1 SQVTM and CDR2 ANQGSEA. The trim removed 0 bases at V and 4 bases at J, leaving 12 bases unmatched. The CDR3 contains 18 residues. In DNA form, the CDR3 reads TGCAGCGTTGAAGATCGGGCCCGACCGGGACAGGGGGGAAACACCATATATTTT. It translates to CSVEDRARPGQGGNTIYF.

The J gene is TRBJ2-4, the V gene TRBV7-9; 10 nucleotides match TRBD1. The CDR3 consists of 15 residues. J lost 1 base, V lost 8 bases, and 5 bases had no gene match. CDR1 is SEHNR, CDR2 FQNEAQ, per germline (reference sequence). The CDR3 spells CASGGQGVAKNIQYF. In DNA form, the CDR3 reads TGTGCCAGCGGCGGACAGGGGGTTGCCAAAAACATTCAGTACTTC.

This clone was seen a single time. The rearrangement uses TRBV2 and TRBJ1-1; D gene unclear. CDR3 length: 12 residues. The germline CDR1 and CDR2 sequences are SNHLY and FYNNEI. Deletions cut 7 bases from V and 5 bases from J, with 11 bases between. The CDR3 sequence is CASNPGGTEAFF. Written as DNA, the CDR3 is TGTGCCAGCAACCCCGGAGGAACTGAAGCTTTCTTT.

Comment on this clone: The sample contains more than one DNA sequence encoding this CDR3. The chain recombines TRBV9 with TRBJ2-7; a weak D match, TRBD2 (5 bases). The germline V gene encodes CDR1 SGDLS and CDR2 YYNGEE. The ends were cut back, 3 bases at V and 7 bases at J, with 14 bases in the middle. The CDR3 runs to 13 residues. The DNA for the CDR3 is TGTGCCAGCAGCGCCGACCCCGGGGATGAGCAGTACTTC. The encoded protein is CASSADPGDEQYF.

The V gene is TRBV9, the J gene TRBJ2-2, with 7 bases aligning to TRBD2. Germline CDR1 and CDR2: SGDLS and YYNGEE. Trimming cost V 2 bases and J 8 bases; bases outside gene matches: 12. This CDR3 comprises 16 residues. CDR3: CASSVWAGVESGELFF. The CDR3 bases are TGTGCCAGCAGCGTTTGGGCGGGAGTGGAGTCGGGGGAGCTGTTTTTT.

The chain has TRBV15 and TRBJ1-4, with no clear D. The CDR3 extends over 16 amino acids. Germline V CDR1 and CDR2: LNHNV, YYDKDF (reference sequence). The germline V and J ends were trimmed by 0 bases and 4 bases, with 12 bases remaining between them. The CDR3 sequence is CATSRDRREINEKLFF. The CDR3 DNA reads as TGTGCCACCAGCAGAGATCGGCGGGAAATTAATGAAAAACTGTTTTTT.

V is TRBV7-8 and J is TRBJ2-7; D perhaps matches TRBD2 (7 bases). Between the trimmed V and J ends, which lost 5 bases and 2 bases, there was a span of 19 bases. There are 16 residues in the CDR3. CDR1 and CDR2 (germline): SGHVS, FQNEAQ. The CDR3 DNA reads TGTGCCAGCAGCGAAAACCGGGGGGCCATAACCTACGAGCAGTACTTC. This translates into CASSENRGAITYEQYF.